A single sample gave rise to the 7 T cell receptor beta chains below, sequenced in a study of T-cell memory formation after mild COVID-19 (dated by TCRdb to 2020 to 2023). The library relied on 5' RACE. The sequencer listed for this sample is Illumina NovaSeq 6000. TCRdb cleaned the public reads at Q25 with fastp, built clones with MiXCR and kept in-frame beta chains. For every CDR3 protein sequence, its rows merge into one entry that carries the most common genes and DNA. This sample lists about 130,000 distinct CDR3 sequences; 25% were detected once. The top ten clonotypes cover around 22% of the sample. What was sequenced was PBMCs or a T cell subset sorted from them (not recorded which). These receptor sequences come from an adult woman who had mild COVID-19 (a few samples of this study predate the infection). The sample titles of this study are shuffled in the database, so cell type and time point are left out; the donor was told from shared clones.

This clonotype was counted between two and nine times. This chain connects TRBV11-2 to TRBJ2-7, with 15 bases fitting TRBD2. V shed 6 bases, J shed 5 bases, and the junction held 5 bases outside the gene matches. Germline V gene sequence: CDR1 SGHAT, CDR2 FQNNGV. The CDR3 runs to 15 residues. In DNA, the CDR3 is TGTGCCAGCAGAAGGACTAGCGGGAGGGTCGACGAGCAGTACTTC. This sequence encodes CASRRTSGRVDEQYF.

This clonotype was seen a handful of times. The V gene is TRBV7-6, the J gene TRBJ1-2, with TRBD1 identical over 9 bases. This CDR3 has 12 amino acids. Germline loops: CDR1 SGHVS, CDR2 FNYEAQ. After removal of 5 bases from V and 13 bases from J, the junction contained 8 bases not matched to a gene. The CDR3 loop is CASSLRDRDFTF. The CDR3 DNA reads TGTGCCAGCAGCCTCCGGGACAGGGATTTCACCTTC.

This clonotype was counted between two and nine times. The V gene is TRBV24-1, the J gene TRBJ2-1, with no clear D. CDR3 length equals 11 residues. Per germline, CDR1 KGHDR and CDR2 SFDVKD. V was clipped by 9 bases and J by 7 bases, with 9 bases between them. In DNA form, the CDR3 reads TGTGCCACCGCTCTGGGAAATGAGCAGTTCTTC. Protein: CATALGNEQFF.

In this sample, this clonotype turned up a few times. J is TRBJ2-1 and V is TRBV2; D gene uncertain. The germline CDR1 and CDR2 sequences are SNHLY and FYNNEI. CDR3 length equals 16 residues. V was trimmed by 0 bases and J by 3 bases, leaving 12 bases between them. The CDR3: CASSEALDSDYNEQFF. CDR3 in DNA: TGTGCCAGCAGTGAAGCTCTGGATTCGGACTACAATGAGCAGTTCTTC. Combining the CDR3 with reference TRBV2 and TRBJ2-1 gives the whole variable domain EPEVTQTPSHQVTQMGQEVILRCVPISNHLYFYWYRQILGQKVEFLVSFYNNEISEKSEIFDDQFSVERPDGSNFTLKIRSTKLEDSAMYFCASSEALDSDYNEQFFGPGTRLTVL.

This chain links TRBV4-1 with TRBJ1-1; unclear D gene. The V gene lost 0 bases and the J gene lost 3 bases, with 14 bases spanning the gap. The CDR3 is 16 amino acids. Germline CDR1 MGHRA, CDR2 YSYEKL. The CDR3, as DNA: TGCGCCAGCAGCCAAGACATAGCTGGGGTCGACACTGAAGCTTTCTTT. The encoded protein is CASSQDIAGVDTEAFF.

The chain employs TRBV5-1 and TRBJ2-3, with 8 bases identical to TRBD2. The CDR3 is made up of 15 amino acids. J was trimmed by 6 bases and V by 7 bases; bases with no gene match: 13. In germline, CDR1 is SGHRS, CDR2 YFSETQ. CDR3 DNA: TGCGCCAGCTTTCCCCTGAGCGGGAGTTCGGATACGCAGTATTTT. This translates into CASFPLSGSSDTQYF.

V usage is TRBV5-6 and J usage is TRBJ1-5; D gene uncertain. This CDR3 region has 14 residues. V lost 2 bases to trimming and J lost 0 bases, with 6 bases between them. Per germline, CDR1 SGHDT and CDR2 YYEEEE. CDR3 sequence: CASSLSYSNQPQHF. CDR3 in DNA: TGTGCCAGCAGCTTAAGTTATAGCAATCAGCCCCAGCATTTT.